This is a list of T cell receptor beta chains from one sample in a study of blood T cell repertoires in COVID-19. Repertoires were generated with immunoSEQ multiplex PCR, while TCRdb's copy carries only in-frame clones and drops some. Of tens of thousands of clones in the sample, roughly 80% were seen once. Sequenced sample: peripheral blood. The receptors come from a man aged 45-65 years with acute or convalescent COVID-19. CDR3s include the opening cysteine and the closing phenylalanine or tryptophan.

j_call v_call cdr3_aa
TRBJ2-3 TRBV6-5 CASSLSGRPTDTQYF
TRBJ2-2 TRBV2 CASSEGHYTGELFF
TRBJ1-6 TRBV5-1 CASSFGFAGFSSYNSPLHF
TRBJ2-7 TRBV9 CASSAGLAAYEQYF
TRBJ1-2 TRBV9 CASSASLGSGYGYTF
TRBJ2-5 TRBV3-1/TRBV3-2 CASSQARQETQYF
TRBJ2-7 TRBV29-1 CSARTSGGYEQYF
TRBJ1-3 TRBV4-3 CASSQPGLKGGNTIYF
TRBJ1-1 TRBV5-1 CASKERGVGTEAFF
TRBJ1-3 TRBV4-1 CASSQAGGQSSGNTIYF
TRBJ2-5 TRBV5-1 CASSLTGGEGTQYF
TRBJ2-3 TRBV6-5 CASTPSSGATDTQYF
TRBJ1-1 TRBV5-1 CASSLADPGTGRWNTEAFF
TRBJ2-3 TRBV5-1 CASSIGQGADTQYF
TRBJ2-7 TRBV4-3 CASSQDRTPFYEQYF
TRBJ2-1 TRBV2 CASKGGIYNEQFF
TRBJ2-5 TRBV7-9 CASSQEGQGQGTQYF
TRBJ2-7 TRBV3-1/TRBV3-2 CASSHTYEQYF
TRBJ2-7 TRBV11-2 CASSGGTTYEQYF
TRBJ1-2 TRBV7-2 CASSSGQGGYGYTF
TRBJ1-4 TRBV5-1 CASSFSGTSNEKLFF
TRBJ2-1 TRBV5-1 CASSLATGNEQFF
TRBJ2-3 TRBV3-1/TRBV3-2 CASSQSLARSDTQYF
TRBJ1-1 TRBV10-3 CAIRTGGISEAFF
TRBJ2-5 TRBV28 CASTEGQGRGETQYF
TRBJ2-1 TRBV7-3 CASSLRAGDEQFF
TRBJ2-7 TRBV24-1 CATSDAGHSYEQYF
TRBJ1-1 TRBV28 CASELTGQANTEAFF
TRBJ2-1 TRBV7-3 CASSPRQGGSGNEQFF
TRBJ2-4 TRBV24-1 CATSDPSTSSIQYF
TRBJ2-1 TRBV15 CATSRDLGEQFF